The 20 T cell receptor beta chains below all came from one sample that was sequenced in a study of blood T cell repertoires in COVID-19. Produced via immunoSEQ multiplex PCR; TCRdb's table is partial and in-frame only. The sample consists of approximately 340,000 clones, over 70% of them appearing once. Source material: peripheral blood. These receptors were collected from a man aged 25-40 years with active or convalescent COVID-19.

The chain recombines TRBV27 with TRBJ1-2, with D possibly being TRBD1 (5 bases). V was clipped by 5 bases and J by 2 bases, with 15 bases between them. The CDR3 has 15 residues. Per germline, CDR1 MNHEY and CDR2 SMNVEV (reference sequence). CDR3 sequence reads: CASSPTPGVNYGYTF. The CDR3 nucleotides read TGTGCCAGCAGTCCGACCCCGGGGGTCAACTATGGCTACACCTTC.

The chain is built from TRBV18 and TRBJ2-1; D is perhaps TRBD2 (6 bases). Between the trimmed V and J ends, which lost 3 bases and 4 bases, there was a span of 7 bases. The CDR3 sequence is 13 residues long. Germline V gives CDR1 KGHSH, CDR2 LQKENI. CDR3 nucleotides: TGTGCCAGCTCACCTCGGGGGTACAATGAGCAGTTCTTC. The encoded protein is CASSPRGYNEQFF. Full variable domain (missing parts from reference TRBV18 and TRBJ2-1): NAGVMQNPRHLVRRRGQEARLRCSPMKGHSHVYWYRQLPEEGLKFMVYLQKENIIDESGMPKERFSAEFPKEGPSILRIQQVVRGDSAAYFCASSPRGYNEQFFGPGTRLTVL.

In this sample, this clone turned up a few times. Other DNA sequences within the sample encode an identical CDR3. This rearrangement joins TRBV11-2 to TRBJ2-7; the match to TRBD2 covers 10 bases. Germline assignment: CDR1 SGHAT and CDR2 FQNNGV. J was trimmed by 7 bases and V by 4 bases; bases with no gene match: 19. This CDR3 contains 18 residues. The CDR3 sequence: CASSYWGVVSGGDREQYF. The CDR3 DNA reads TGTGCCAGCAGCTATTGGGGGGTGGTGAGCGGGGGGGATAGGGAGCAGTACTTC.

V gene TRBV11-3 combines with J gene TRBJ2-5; D perhaps matches TRBD1 (5 bases). V dropped 5 bases and J dropped 4 bases, with 14 bases sitting between them. The germline V gene has CDR1 SGHNT and CDR2 YENEEA. The CDR3 has 14 residues. As DNA, the CDR3 is TGTGCCAGCAGCCCGGCGGAAGGGGTAGAGACCCAGTACTTC. Its protein product is CASSPAEGVETQYF.

The V and J genes are TRBV27 and TRBJ2-1; tentative D call: TRBD2 (6 bases). Germline V gene sequence: CDR1 MNHEY, CDR2 SMNVEV (reference sequence). CDR3 length equals 17 residues. V shed 6 bases and J shed 0 bases, with 18 bases lying between them. The CDR3 loop reads CASRSGSNGGSYNEQFF. In nucleotides, the CDR3 is TGTGCCAGCAGATCCGGGAGCAACGGGGGCTCCTACAATGAGCAGTTCTTC.

This clone has only one observation. J is TRBJ2-7 and V is TRBV27, with TRBD1 identical over 11 bases. The CDR3 runs to 16 residues. The V segment lost 5 bases and the J segment 4 bases; nucleotides outside the gene matches: 10. CDR1 is MNHEY, CDR2 SMNVEV, per germline (reference sequence). CDR3 protein: CASSQRTGGRTYEQYF. In nucleotides, the CDR3 is TGTGCCAGCAGTCAGAGGACAGGGGGCCGTACGTACGAGCAGTACTTC.

The chain is built from TRBV19 and TRBJ1-5; unclear D gene. V shed 10 bases and J shed 4 bases, with 11 bases lying between them. Germline CDR1 LNHDA, CDR2 SQIVND (reference sequence). The CDR3 is 12 amino acids. CDR3 coding DNA: TGTGCCACCCGCGCCGGGAATCAGCCCCAGCATTTT. It is translated as CATRAGNQPQHF.

This rearrangement joins TRBV29-1 to TRBJ2-5, with TRBD1 matching 7 bases. The length of the CDR3 is 12 residues. CDR1 and CDR2 from the germline V gene are SQVTM and ANQGSEA. J lost 5 bases, V lost 5 bases, and 5 bases had no gene match. CDR3 protein: CSVTDRAETQYF. CDR3 in DNA: TGCAGCGTTACTGACAGGGCTGAGACCCAGTACTTC.

The chain carries TRBV15 and TRBJ1-1; 10 nucleotides align to TRBD1. Germline V gene data show CDR1 as LNHNV and CDR2 as YYDKDF (reference sequence). Trimming removed 0 bases from V and 5 bases from J; junction bases left unmatched: 9. The CDR3 consists of 17 residues. The CDR3 nucleotides read TGTGCCACCAGCAGAGATATTCCGGGACAGGGGATTACTGAAGCTTTCTTT. It yields the protein CATSRDIPGQGITEAFF.

This clone was counted between two and nine times. CDR3 region: CASSAQQNSNQPQHF. CDR3 coding DNA: TGTGCCAGCAGCGCCCAACAGAATAGCAATCAGCCCCAGCATTTT. The J gene is TRBJ1-5, the V gene TRBV4-2, with D hard to call. Deletions cut 5 bases from V and 0 bases from J, with 11 bases between. CDR1 and CDR2 (germline): LGHNA, YNFKEQ. This CDR3 comprises 15 residues.

The chain couples TRBV15 to TRBJ1-3; D is perhaps TRBD1 (5 bases). V lost 4 bases, J lost 0 bases, and 16 bases lay in between. CDR3 length equals 17 residues. Germline lookup yields CDR1 LNHNV and CDR2 YYDKDF (reference sequence). CDR3: CATSIRSGLLSGNTIYF. The CDR3 nucleotides read TGTGCCACCAGCATCCGCTCGGGACTGCTCTCTGGAAACACCATATATTTT.

The rearrangement joins TRBV4-1 to TRBJ2-7; 10 bases are a match to TRBD2. CDR1 is MGHRA and CDR2 is YSYEKL in the germline V gene. The CDR3 has 14 amino acids. Trimming took 3 bases from V and 3 from J; bases not matched to a gene: 2. The CDR3 sequence: CASSHPSGSYEQYF. CDR3 in DNA: TGCGCCAGCAGCCACCCTAGCGGGAGCTACGAGCAGTACTTC.

The rearrangement links TRBV11-2 to TRBJ1-4; 7 bases agree with TRBD1. Germline assignment: CDR1 SGHAT and CDR2 FQNNGV. The CDR3 is 15 amino acids. With 0 bases clipped from V and 4 bases from J, the junction kept 2 bases outside the gene matches. CDR3 region: CASSLEGTDNEKLFF. As DNA, the CDR3 is TGTGCCAGCAGCTTAGAGGGGACAGATAATGAAAAACTGTTTTTT.

The chain recombines TRBV7-3 with TRBJ2-5; D is possibly TRBD2 (6 bases). Germline-derived CDR1 and CDR2 are SGHTA and FQGTGA. The V gene lost 2 bases and the J gene lost 5 bases, with 12 bases spanning the gap. The CDR3 extends over 14 amino acids. In DNA, the CDR3 is TGTGCCAGCAGCTTATTCGCTAGCGTGGAGACCCAGTACTTC. Its protein product is CASSLFASVETQYF.

V gene TRBV5-6 combines with J gene TRBJ1-6; D is perhaps TRBD1 (5 bases). The ends were cut back, 4 bases at V and 10 bases at J, with 18 bases in the middle. The CDR3 length is 15 residues. CDR1 is SGHDT, CDR2 YYEEEE, per germline. The CDR3 region has the DNA TGTGCCAGCAGCGTAACAGGTATGGCAGAATCACCCCTCCACTTT. Amino acid sequence: CASSVTGMAESPLHF.

The chain has TRBV24-1 and TRBJ2-1, with 7 bases lining up with TRBD2. The CDR3 runs 17 residues. The germline V gene has CDR1 KGHDR and CDR2 SFDVKD. The ends lost 4 bases at V and 5 bases at J; junction bases unmatched: 13. CDR3 DNA sequence: TGTGCCACCAGTGACCCAACTCCCAGGGAGGGAGACAATGAGCAGTTCTTC. This sequence encodes CATSDPTPREGDNEQFF.

The rearrangement links TRBV5-6 to TRBJ1-2; 7 bases are shared with TRBD1. The germline gives CDR1 SGHDT, CDR2 YYEEEE. V lost 4 bases and J lost 9; bases outside the gene matches: 6. The CDR3 totals 12 residues. The CDR3 spells CASSPNRGSYTF. In DNA, the CDR3 is TGTGCCAGCAGCCCCAACAGGGGAAGCTACACCTTC.

The chain uses TRBV5-1 and TRBJ1-2; 7 bases line up with TRBD1. The V gene end was trimmed by 4 bases and the J gene end by 0 bases; junction bases not matched to a gene: 3. The CDR3 totals 14 residues. Per the germline V gene, CDR1 is SGHRS and CDR2 is YFSETQ. The CDR3 nucleotides read TGCGCCAGCAGCGGAGGGACAGCTAACTATGGCTACACCTTC. Its translation is CASSGGTANYGYTF. The entire variable domain, with the rest obtained from reference TRBV5-1 and TRBJ1-2, is as follows: KAGVTQTPRYLIKTRGQQVTLSCSPISGHRSVSWYQQTPGQGLQFLFEYFSETQRNKGNFPGRFSGRQFSNSRSEMNVSTLELGDSALYLCASSGGTANYGYTFGSGTRLTVV.

The J gene is TRBJ2-4, the V gene TRBV10-1; no definite D call. V lost 5 bases and J lost 2, with 10 bases in between. CDR1 is WNHNN and CDR2 is SYGVQD in the germline V gene (reference sequence). The CDR3 is 14 residues long. The CDR3 nucleotides read TGCGCCAGCAGTACCACTCAAACCAAAAACATTCAGTACTTC. This codes for CASSTTQTKNIQYF.

V gene TRBV28 combines with J gene TRBJ1-2; 10 nucleotides match TRBD1. Germline V gene data show CDR1 as MDHEN and CDR2 as SYDVKM. V lost 5 bases and J lost 4; bases outside the gene matches: 7. The CDR3 spans 15 residues. The CDR3 spells CASSTGQGTSYGYTF. In nucleotides, the CDR3 is TGTGCCAGCAGTACGGGACAGGGGACGAGCTATGGCTACACCTTC.